A single sample gave rise to the 25 T cell receptor beta chains below, sequenced in a study of beta chain features in type 1 diabetes. The entirety of the isolated RNA underwent reverse transcription, so expressed TCRB transcripts were sequenced. The data were produced by immunoSEQ multiplex PCR, yet TCRdb's version contains in-frame clones alone and is incomplete. Of hundreds of thousands of clones in the sample, roughly an eighth are singletons; the top ten hold about 0.017%. Sequenced material: naive CD4+ T cells from blood. These receptors all stem from a young man in good health.

There are a few counts of this clone. This chain connects TRBV6-6 to TRBJ2-7; 8 bases line up with TRBD1. V shed 6 bases, J shed 5 bases, and the junction held 0 bases outside the gene matches. The CDR3 has 11 amino acids. Germline loops: CDR1 MNHNY, CDR2 SVGAGI (reference sequence). The CDR3 DNA follows: TGTGCCAGCAGGACAGGGGACGAGCAGTACTTC. It is translated as CASRTGDEQYF.

This chain connects TRBV9 to TRBJ2-1; a weak D match, TRBD2 (6 bases). Germline CDR1 and CDR2: SGDLS and YYNGEE. CDR3 length equals 11 residues. V was cut by 4 bases and J by 12 bases, with 11 bases left in between. Here the CDR3 reads CASSPGDGQFF. The CDR3 DNA reads TGTGCCAGCAGCCCGGGGGATGGGCAGTTCTTC.

The chain has TRBV4-2 and TRBJ2-3, with 9 bases fitting TRBD2. The CDR3 totals 15 residues. Germline values: CDR1 LGHNA, CDR2 YNFKEQ. Unmatched junction bases numbered 3, after V lost 1 base and J lost 4 bases. CDR3 nucleotide sequence: TGTGCCAGCAGCCAAGGGGCGGGGGGGGCAGATACGCAGTATTTT. This translates into CASSQGAGGADTQYF.

In its sample, this clone was seen a few times. This chain links TRBV30 with TRBJ1-2; 7 bases are a match to TRBD1. This CDR3 comprises 14 residues. Germline V gene lookup returns CDR1 GTSNPN and CDR2 SVGIG (reference sequence). V lost 0 bases to trimming and J lost 8 bases; unmatched junction nucleotides: 9. The CDR3 DNA reads as TGTGCCTGGAGTGTTGAGGGGGCGTCGCTCGGCTACACCTTC. This sequence encodes CAWSVEGASLGYTF.

As regards this clone: The identical CDR3 is also encoded by other nucleotide sequences in the sample. The gene calls are TRBV5-1 and TRBJ1-4, with no clear D. The ends were cut back, 0 bases at V and 4 bases at J, with 7 bases in the middle. Germline V gene data show CDR1 as SGHRS and CDR2 as YFSETQ. CDR3 length equals 14 residues. CDR3 residues: CASSLAGINEKLFF. The CDR3 DNA follows: TGCGCCAGCAGCTTGGCCGGGATTAATGAAAAACTGTTTTTT.

Many counts were recorded for this clone. As DNA, the CDR3 is TGTGCCACCAGCAGAAGAGGATCCTACAATGAGCAGTTCTTC. As protein: CATSRRGSYNEQFF. This chain connects TRBV15 to TRBJ2-1; unclear D gene. V dropped 2 bases and J dropped 1 base, with 6 bases sitting between them. Per germline, CDR1 LNHNV and CDR2 YYDKDF (reference sequence). CDR3 length: 14 amino acids.

The chain carries TRBV5-4 and TRBJ2-1; 11 bases are shared with TRBD2. The germline CDR1 and CDR2 sequences are SGHNT and YYREEE (reference sequence). This CDR3 spans 18 amino acids. Unmatched junction bases numbered 14, after V lost 4 bases and J lost 5 bases. The CDR3 nucleotides are TGTGCCAGCAGCCAAGATCGACTAGCGGGGATTCTCCACAATGAGCAGTTCTTC. Residues: CASSQDRLAGILHNEQFF.

V gene TRBV4-2 combines with J gene TRBJ2-7, with D maybe TRBD2 (6 bases). There are 15 residues in the CDR3. Looked up from germline, CDR1 is LGHNA and CDR2 is YNFKEQ. The ends were cut back, 2 bases at V and 0 bases at J, with 11 bases in the middle. This CDR3 reads CASSQSPGSSYEQYF. DNA of the CDR3: TGTGCCAGCAGCCAATCACCCGGGAGCTCCTACGAGCAGTACTTC.

The chain is built from TRBV25-1 and TRBJ1-2, with a tentative D call TRBD1 (6 bases). The CDR3 length is 13 residues. The germline V gene encodes CDR1 MGHDK and CDR2 SYGVNS. Trimming left V 2 bases short and J 8 bases short, with 12 bases between. CDR3 sequence: CASSEHRVGGYTF. The DNA for the CDR3 is TGTGCCAGCAGTGAACACAGGGTTGGAGGCTACACCTTC.

The sample holds a few counts of this clone. This rearrangement joins TRBV5-4 to TRBJ2-1; no clear D gene. Between the trimmed V and J ends, which lost 1 base and 0 bases, there was a span of 8 bases. CDR3 length: 15 residues. Germline CDR1 reads SGHNT; CDR2 reads YYREEE (reference sequence). CDR3 in amino acids: CASSLTLNSYNEQFF. The CDR3 coding sequence is TGTGCCAGCAGCTTGACCCTAAACTCCTACAATGAGCAGTTCTTC.

This sequence joins TRBV9 and TRBJ2-1; weak D call: TRBD2 (5 bases). Germline V gene lookup returns CDR1 SGDLS and CDR2 YYNGEE. CDR3 length: 13 amino acids. The V gene lost 3 bases and the J gene lost 7 bases, with 11 bases spanning the gap. CDR3: CASSASLSNEQFF. In DNA form, the CDR3 reads TGTGCCAGCAGCGCTAGCTTGTCAAATGAGCAGTTCTTC.

This clone was counted only a few times. The gene calls are TRBV4-3 and TRBJ2-7, with a weak D call TRBD1 (6 bases). The ends were cut back, 4 bases at V and 0 bases at J, with 10 bases in the middle. CDR3 length equals 14 residues. Germline V lookup: CDR1 LGHNA, CDR2 YSLEER. Written as DNA, the CDR3 is TGCGCCAGCAGCCCCGACAGGTTCTCCTACGAGCAGTACTTC. It specifies CASSPDRFSYEQYF.

The chain is built from TRBV27 and TRBJ2-7, with no clear D. This CDR3 has 13 amino acids. Germline loops: CDR1 MNHEY, CDR2 SMNVEV (reference sequence). V was shortened by 1 base and J by 5 bases, with 9 bases between the two germline ends. CDR3 loop: CASSLFLGHEQYF. For the CDR3, the DNA is TGTGCCAGCAGTTTATTTCTTGGCCACGAGCAGTACTTC.

There are a few counts of this clone. The V gene is TRBV10-3, the J gene TRBJ1-2; 7 nucleotides line up with TRBD1. The ends lost 4 bases at V and 5 bases at J; junction bases unmatched: 7. CDR1 is ENHRY and CDR2 is SYGVKD in the germline V gene. This CDR3 comprises 14 residues. The CDR3 DNA sequence: TGTGCCATCAGTGTTGGGGACAGCTCTTATGGCTACACCTTC. This codes for CAISVGDSSYGYTF.

Only a few counts were recorded for this clone. J is TRBJ2-2 and V is TRBV5-4; 9 bases fit TRBD1. The length of the CDR3 is 14 residues. Trimming removed 4 bases from V and 8 bases from J; junction bases left unmatched: 6. CDR1 and CDR2 from the germline V gene are SGHNT and YYREEE (reference sequence). The CDR3 protein is CASSPDRGYGELFF. The CDR3, as DNA: TGTGCCAGCAGCCCCGACAGGGGGTATGGGGAGCTGTTTTTT.

This clone was seen a handful of times. The genes are TRBV7-8 and TRBJ2-3; D is ambiguous. With 3 bases removed from V and 4 bases from J, the gap between germline ends came to 5 bases. The CDR3 has 12 amino acids. The germline V gene has CDR1 SGHVS and CDR2 FQNEAQ. CDR3 coding DNA: TGTGCCAGCAGCTTCATCCCAGATACGCAGTATTTT. This gives the protein CASSFIPDTQYF.

The chain uses TRBV7-9 and TRBJ2-3; D perhaps matches TRBD1 (5 bases). The CDR3 extends over 16 amino acids. Trimming took 1 base from V and 4 from J, leaving 15 bases between them. The germline V gene encodes CDR1 SEHNR and CDR2 FQNEAQ (reference sequence). CDR3 amino acids: CASSLGGGAGADTQYF. DNA for the CDR3: TGTGCCAGCAGCTTAGGGGGTGGGGCAGGCGCAGATACGCAGTATTTT.

The V gene is TRBV28, the J gene TRBJ2-1, with D perhaps matching TRBD1 (5 bases). Trimming took off 8 bases at V and 4 bases at J, with 9 bases between the two ends. Per the germline V gene, CDR1 is MDHEN and CDR2 is SYDVKM. CDR3 length: 12 amino acids. The CDR3 coding sequence is TGTGCCAGCGGCAGGGAATACAATGAGCAGTTCTTC. Its translation is CASGREYNEQFF.

This clone appeared a few times. V gene TRBV7-9 combines with J gene TRBJ2-3, with TRBD1 identical over 7 bases. V gave up 5 bases and J gave up 3 bases; unmatched junction bases: 5. Germline V gene data show CDR1 as SEHNR and CDR2 as FQNEAQ (reference sequence). The CDR3 totals 14 residues. CDR3 bases: TGTGCCAGCAGCCCACAGGGGAGTACAGATACGCAGTATTTT. This sequence encodes CASSPQGSTDTQYF.

The V call is TRBV5-4, the J call TRBJ2-2, with 13 bases matching TRBD2. Germline V gene data show CDR1 as SGHNT and CDR2 as YYREEE (reference sequence). The CDR3 totals 16 residues. J was trimmed by 8 bases and V by 1 base; bases with no gene match: 5. The CDR3, as DNA: TGTGCCAGCAGCTTGTCTCCGGGACTAGCGGGAGGGGAGCTGTTTTTT. Amino acid sequence: CASSLSPGLAGGELFF.

V and J are TRBV9 and TRBJ2-1, with TRBD1 matching 10 bases. The CDR3 is made up of 17 amino acids. Germline trimming cut 7 bases from V and 7 bases from J; bases unmatched to any gene: 17. CDR1 is SGDLS, CDR2 YYNGEE, per germline. The DNA of the CDR3 is TGTGCCAGCGGTAGTCTTCTTGGGACAGGGGTGCGGAATGAGCAGTTCTTC. Translation: CASGSLLGTGVRNEQFF.

V is TRBV30 and J is TRBJ2-1, with 12 bases lining up with TRBD2. From germline, CDR1 is GTSNPN and CDR2 SVGIG (reference sequence). The length of the CDR3 is 16 residues. V shed 1 base, J shed 8 bases, and the junction held 9 bases outside the gene matches. The CDR3 loop reads CAWSDPSGGALYEQFF. CDR3 nucleotide sequence: TGTGCCTGGAGTGACCCTAGCGGGGGGGCATTGTATGAGCAGTTCTTC.

This clone has a handful of counts. The CDR3 protein is CASSPWIGTNYNEQFF. The CDR3 bases are TGTGCCAGCAGCCCGTGGATTGGGACTAATTACAATGAGCAGTTCTTC. J is TRBJ2-1 and V is TRBV7-9; 7 nucleotides match TRBD2. From germline, CDR1 is SEHNR and CDR2 FQNEAQ (reference sequence). This CDR3 is 16 amino acids long. After removal of 5 bases from V and 4 bases from J, the junction contained 11 bases not matched to a gene.

A few counts support this clone. The chain combines TRBV5-1 with TRBJ1-4, with a tentative D call TRBD1 (6 bases). The CDR3 contains 17 residues. V lost 2 bases and J 4 bases, leaving 18 bases between the germline ends. CDR1 SGHRS and CDR2 YFSETQ come from the germline V gene. CDR3 sequence reads: CASSFTSPDSFNEKLFF. The CDR3 nucleotides are TGCGCCAGCAGCTTTACTTCCCCGGACAGCTTTAATGAAAAACTGTTTTTT.

This clone was detected a few times. The chain is built from TRBV4-3 and TRBJ2-3, with 12 nucleotides matching TRBD2. Trimming removed 4 bases from V and 3 bases from J; junction bases left unmatched: 11. CDR1 is LGHNA, CDR2 YSLEER, per germline. The CDR3 covers 18 residues. DNA for the CDR3: TGCGCCAGCAGCCGGCGCCCTAGCGGGGGGGCCGTAACAGATACGCAGTATTTT. Translating gives CASSRRPSGGAVTDTQYF.